This TCR beta chain was captured in a study of regulatory T cells in long-lasting Graves disease. The time point here: newly diagnosed GD, antithyroid drugs for less than 3 months. With RNA extracted from PBMCs as input, the TCR library was made. Germline V CDR1 and CDR2: SEHNR, FQNEAQ (reference sequence). V was trimmed by 7 bases and J by 5 bases, leaving 18 bases between them. The CDR3 is 15 amino acids. This clonotype was counted a few times. Arm-PCR of CDR3 regions and iRepertoire HTBI primers were used to build TCR beta libraries. TCRdb reprocessed the multiplex PCR reads via MiXCR and lists one record per CDR3 protein. Of 550,000 to 700,000 distinct CDR3 sequences in the sample, about 15% were seen once. These records were also assigned to another study, of T cells in Graves' hyperthyroidism and ophthalmopathy.

The V call is TRBV7-9, the J call TRBJ2-1, with D possibly being TRBD1 (5 bases). The input for sequencing was peripheral blood mononuclear cells (PBMCs), taken at new diagnosis, from a patient treated with antithyroid drugs. This receptor was identified in a young man with Graves disease. Here the CDR3 reads CASNSDSHVNNEQFF. CDR3 nucleotide sequence: TGTGCCAGCAACTCCGACAGCCACGTTAACAATGAGCAGTTCTTC.